The rows below give T cell receptor beta chains drawn from one sample of a study of cytomegalovirus exposure and HLA in healthy donors. Method: immunoSEQ multiplex PCR; TCRdb's copy keeps in-frame clones and lacks some. The data contain about 64,000 clones, approximately 70% of them singletons. Sequenced: PBMCs. The source is a male donor in good health and CMV-seropositive. Both conserved end residues are part of each CDR3. The D gene is left open where the match is weak. The listing skips clone size in some rows; elsewhere it reads once, few, many or a size class.

j_call d_call v_call clone_size cdr3_aa cdr3_nt
TRBJ1-1 TRBD1 TRBV5-1 few CASRTGQNTEAFF TGCGCCAGCAGGACAGGGCAAAACACTGAAGCTTTCTTT
TRBJ2-2 NA TRBV6-1 NA CASILLSGDGELFF TGTGCCAGCATACTACTTTCGGGAGACGGGGAGCTGTTTTTT
TRBJ1-1 NA TRBV15 NA CATSRGGGDTEAFF TGTGCCACCAGCAGAGGAGGGGGAGACACTGAAGCTTTCTTT
TRBJ2-5 NA TRBV6-5 NA CASSYSHGGETQYF TGTGCCAGCAGTTACTCGCACGGGGGAGAGACCCAGTACTTC
TRBJ2-1 TRBD2 TRBV6-5 NA CASSYSRRGVNEQFF TGTGCCAGCAGTTACTCCAGGCGGGGGGTTAATGAGCAGTTCTTC
TRBJ2-1 NA TRBV6-4 NA CASSDMAGSAYNEQFF TGTGCCAGCAGTGACATGGCGGGGAGCGCCTACAATGAGCAGTTCTTC
TRBJ1-1 NA TRBV11-1 NA CASSLPGNTEAFF TGTGCCAGCAGCTTACCAGGGAACACTGAAGCTTTCTTT
TRBJ2-3 TRBD2 TRBV2 NA CASSVNGGAVDTQYF TGTGCCAGCAGTGTAAACGGGGGGGCGGTAGATACGCAGTATTTT
TRBJ2-5 TRBD2 TRBV7-2 NA CASSNSLAAQYF TGTGCCAGCAGCAACTCCCTAGCGGCCCAGTACTTC
TRBJ2-5 NA TRBV9 NA CASSLRETGYQETQYF TGTGCCAGCAGCTTACGAGAAACAGGTTACCAAGAGACCCAGTACTTC
TRBJ2-7 TRBD1 TRBV30 NA CAWSVPTGGSNEQYF TGTGCCTGGAGTGTACCGACAGGGGGGTCCAACGAGCAGTACTTC
TRBJ2-3 NA TRBV9 NA CASSARRGSTDTQYF TGTGCCAGCAGCGCACGACGGGGTTCCACAGATACGCAGTATTTT
TRBJ2-7 NA TRBV6-5 few CASRIDSFSYEQYF TGTGCCAGCAGAATAGACAGTTTCTCCTACGAGCAGTACTTC
TRBJ2-1 NA TRBV11-2 NA CASSPRTMSEQFF TGTGCCAGCAGCCCCCGAACTATGAGTGAGCAGTTCTTC
TRBJ1-1 NA TRBV30 NA CAFSRTSIGTEAFF TGTGCCTTTTCCCGTACATCCATTGGCACTGAAGCTTTCTTT
TRBJ2-7 NA TRBV7-9 NA CASSLDGGTAYEQYF TGTGCCAGCAGCTTGGACGGGGGTACCGCCTACGAGCAGTACTTC
TRBJ1-6 NA TRBV10-3 NA CAIRRDKTTNSPLHF TGTGCCATCAGACGGGACAAGACGACTAATTCACCCCTCCACTTT
TRBJ1-1 NA TRBV11-2 medium-sized CASSFSGYGEAFF TGTGCCAGCAGCTTCTCGGGATATGGTGAAGCTTTCTTT
TRBJ1-1 NA TRBV6-5 NA CASSQMNTEAFF TGTGCCAGCAGTCAGATGAACACTGAAGCTTTCTTT
TRBJ2-1 NA TRBV6-1 NA CASSEAPRSSNEQFF TGTGCCAGCAGTGAAGCGCCCCGCTCTAGTAATGAGCAGTTCTTC
TRBJ2-6 NA TRBV7-8 NA CASSFPQWAGANVLTF TGTGCCAGCAGCTTTCCACAGTGGGCTGGGGCCAACGTCCTGACTTTC
TRBJ1-1 NA TRBV23-1 few CASSHTQLENTEAFF TGCGCCAGCAGTCATACCCAACTCGAGAACACTGAAGCTTTCTTT
TRBJ2-7 TRBD2 TRBV6-5 NA CASSLSPGGYEQYF TGTGCCAGCAGTTTAAGCCCCGGGGGGTACGAGCAGTACTTC
TRBJ2-3 NA TRBV6-6 NA CASSSGDTQYF TGTGCCAGCAGTTCGGGAGATACGCAGTATTTT
TRBJ1-1 NA TRBV2 NA CASILQGTEAFF TGTGCCAGCATTTTACAGGGAACTGAAGCTTTCTTT
TRBJ1-1 NA TRBV4-3 NA CASSQGHGNTEAFF TGCGCCAGCAGCCAAGGCCACGGGAACACTGAAGCTTTCTTT
TRBJ2-7 TRBD1 TRBV18 NA CASSAGGADEQYF TGTGCCAGCTCCGCAGGGGGCGCGGACGAGCAGTACTTC
TRBJ2-3 TRBD2 TRBV5-1 NA CASSLAVFGTRSTDTQYF TGCGCCAGCAGCTTGGCCGTTTTTGGGACTAGGAGCACAGATACGCAGTATTTT
TRBJ2-3 TRBD1 TRBV5-1 few CASSLAKGQQNTDTQYF TGCGCCAGCAGCTTGGCCAAGGGACAGCAGAACACAGATACGCAGTATTTT
TRBJ1-5 NA TRBV5-6 NA CASSLGRDTSNQPQHF TGTGCCAGCAGCTTGGGCCGGGACACAAGCAATCAGCCCCAGCATTTT
TRBJ2-1 TRBD1 TRBV6-5 NA CASTLSTGYYNEQFF TGTGCCAGCACCCTTTCGACAGGGTATTACAATGAGCAGTTCTTC
TRBJ1-2 NA TRBV7-9 NA CASSLRGNYGYTF TGTGCCAGCAGCTTACGGGGGAACTATGGCTACACCTTC
TRBJ2-1 TRBD2 TRBV12-5 NA CASGMIPGLDQFF TGTGCTAGTGGTATGATACCCGGACTAGACCAGTTCTTC
TRBJ2-1 NA TRBV5-1 NA CASSLGGTSYNEQFF TGCGCCAGCAGCTTGGGGGGGACTTCCTACAATGAGCAGTTCTTC
TRBJ1-4 NA TRBV2 NA CASSVWTLNEKLFF TGTGCCAGCAGTGTCTGGACACTTAATGAAAAACTGTTTTTT
TRBJ1-4 TRBD1 TRBV5-1 few CASSLGPGQGSGLFF TGCGCCAGCAGCTTGGGGCCGGGACAGGGGTCGGGACTGTTTTTT
TRBJ2-7 TRBD1 TRBV5-1 many CASSPGQGNDEQYF TGCGCCAGCAGCCCCGGACAGGGGAACGACGAGCAGTACTTC
TRBJ1-1 NA TRBV7-3 NA CASSLTGEDTEAFF TGTGCCAGCAGCTTAACGGGGGAGGACACTGAAGCTTTCTTT
TRBJ2-3 NA TRBV11-2 few CASSLVLDTDTQYF TGTGCCAGCAGCTTAGTTCTAGATACAGATACGCAGTATTTT